The source of this TCR beta chain is a study of cytomegalovirus exposure and HLA in healthy donors. While the first cohort had 700 or so subjects, the donors belonged to the separate validation cohort of 120 subjects. Method: immunoSEQ multiplex PCR; TCRdb's copy keeps in-frame clones and lacks some. There are more than 300,000 clones in the sample; 86% occur only once, and around 0.84% lies in the top ten. Regarding the study as a whole: It was approximately 150 TCR beta chains that were listed as cytomegalovirus-associated.

Concerning this clone: What it recognizes is unknown.

Sequencing used PBMCs. This clonotype was sampled from a woman between 18 and 29 years old in good health and CMV-seronegative.

The CDR3 here is CASRGGQGVTEAFF. In nucleotides, the CDR3 is TGTGCCAGCAGGGGGGGACAGGGGGTTACTGAAGCTTTCTTT. J is TRBJ1-1 and V is TRBV28, with 11 bases identical to TRBD1. The V gene end was trimmed by 6 bases and the J gene end by 5 bases; junction bases not matched to a gene: 5. The CDR3 contains 14 residues. The V gene's germline CDR1 is MDHEN and CDR2 SYDVKM.